This TCR beta chain stems from a study of identical twins (dated by TCRdb to about 2016). Study-level background: To test whether fetal clonotypes persist, this study deep-sequenced TCR alpha and beta repertoires from monozygotic twins, from unrelated adults of various ages, and from cord blood. Replicate twin experiments were performed at different times using different library preparation protocols to rule out contamination.

Only healthy Caucasian donors were included. Three pairs of female monozygotic twins, all aged roughly 18 to 29 years, were included in the twin cohort. Peripheral blood mononuclear cells were the source from which RNA for the TCR libraries was isolated. This clonotype was detected many times. Its target antigen remains unknown. There are no base qualities to consult, and no much larger clone falls within one base. What the research found in general, with its limitations: Out-of-frame TCR alpha sharing in monozygotic twins was systematically underestimated by recombination models, whereas sharing between unrelated individuals was in agreement with the recombination models. Because the same donors could not be followed over many years, the conclusions depended on cross-sectional statistical analysis. Abundant cord blood beta clonotypes carried fewer insertions; young adult naive repertoires showed a weaker similar trend, while memory repertoires showed none. A weaker excess of twin sharing was found in beta out-of-frame sequences because the signal-to-noise ratio was lowered by fewer shared sequences. Compared with coincidental sharing between unrelated individuals, out-of-frame TCR alpha sequences shared between twins showed an excess of sequences with low generation probability. Zero-insertion analyses could be partly confounded by invariant T cells such as MAIT and iNKT, although diverse VJ usage argued against such confounding for most clonotypes.

The library was produced with 5' RACE. The run used an Illumina HiSeq 2000. A universal primer binding site was introduced by template switching, and a unique molecular identifier was present in the final cDNA, enabling accurate counting of TCR cDNA molecules. First-strand cDNA for TCR alpha and beta chains was synthesized from specific primers in the conserved constant-segment region. To control for contamination, every cDNA library carried two barcodes: a SMART-Mk sample barcode plus Illumina barcodes. TruSeq adapter sequences, together with Illumina sample barcodes, were added in two successive PCR steps. Sequencing of the TCR alpha and beta cDNA libraries was done on the Illumina HiSeq platform using custom primers. In the original analysis: MiGEC was used to process raw reads and extract unique molecular identifiers, and MiXCR was used to find CDR3 positions. For each individual, recombination models were inferred using an EM algorithm with the repgenHMM and IGoR tools. Shared clonotype analysis was performed with the tcR package in R, normalizing sharing by the product of cloneset sizes. To study raw recombination free of thymic and clonal selection effects, out-of-frame nonproductive sequences were analyzed. TCRdb itself trimmed the public reads at Q25 with fastp, ran MiXCR and retained productive beta chains. Each entry is one CDR3 protein sequence, shown with its most common DNA and genes. TCRdb assigned the V and J calls; the authors' analysis was not used. The sample table records about 890,000 distinct CDR3 sequences; approximately 13% of these occur just once. The biggest ten clones account for around 1.6% of the sample.

This sample also belongs to another study, concerning yellow fever vaccine responses in identical twins. As the second publication notes: The T cell response to vaccination in identical twins was reported by the authors to appear partly convergent and partly personalized. In the study, vaccine-responding T cell clones were precisely tracked in identical twins.

The TCR was taken from a woman aged 18-29 years in good health. Sequenced input: PBMCs.

The CDR3 reads as follows: CASSRPDRESYGYTF. The bases are TGTGCCAGCAGCAGACCAGACAGGGAAAGCTATGGCTACACCTTC. The chain is encoded by TRBV7-9 joined to TRBJ1-2, with TRBD1 identical over 7 junction bases. V lost 5 bases and J lost 4 bases, and the count of bases not matched to a germline gene is 10. The germline V gene (reference sequence) gives CDR1 as SEHNR and CDR2 as FQNEAQ. The CDR3 runs 15 amino acids, cysteine and phenylalanine included. The CDR3 DNA has 45 bases and is translated from base 1.